Below are 21 T cell receptor beta chains sequenced from a single sample in a study of cytomegalovirus exposure and HLA in healthy donors. This PCR relied on a set of 60 Vbeta primers and 13 Jbeta primers. Data came from immunoSEQ multiplex PCR; TCRdb stores just in-frame clones and leaves some out. The sample has 250,000 to 350,000 clones, 72% seen once. The sample taken for sequencing was PBMCs. These receptor sequences come from a female donor in good health and CMV-seronegative.

This clone was seen a single time. This chain connects TRBV7-9 to TRBJ1-3; possible D gene TRBD1, 6 bases. CDR3 length: 14 residues. The germline gives CDR1 SEHNR, CDR2 FQNEAQ (reference sequence). Trimming took 3 bases from V and 2 from J, leaving 8 bases between them. The CDR3 region has the DNA TGTGCCAGCAGCTTGGACAGCACTGGAAACACCATATATTTT. Encoded protein: CASSLDSTGNTIYF.

The V call is TRBV4-2, the J call TRBJ1-2; a weak D match, TRBD1 (6 bases). CDR1 and CDR2 (germline): LGHNA, YNFKEQ. The CDR3 totals 15 residues. Deletions cut 0 bases from V and 4 bases from J, with 12 bases between. CDR3 coding DNA: TGTGCCAGCAGCCAAGAAACGGCGGGGGCCTATGGCTACACCTTC. Amino acids: CASSQETAGAYGYTF.

The gene calls are TRBV7-9 and TRBJ1-1; TRBD1 matches 9 bases. Unmatched junction bases numbered 0, after V lost 4 bases and J lost 6 bases. Germline CDR1 SEHNR, CDR2 FQNEAQ (reference sequence). This CDR3 has 12 amino acids. CDR3 nucleotides: TGTGCCAGCAGCTGGACAGGGGCTGAAGCTTTCTTT. Encoded protein: CASSWTGAEAFF.

This clone was detected only a few times. V and J are TRBV9 and TRBJ1-4; D might be TRBD1 (5 bases). The CDR3 runs to 14 residues. The germline CDR1 and CDR2 sequences are SGDLS and YYNGEE. Trimming cost V 4 bases and J 7 bases, with 14 bases left between them. CDR3 loop: CASSRDSYVEKLFF. Here the CDR3 DNA reads TGTGCCAGCAGCAGAGACAGCTATGTTGAAAAACTGTTTTTT.

This chain joins TRBV7-6 and TRBJ2-7; D might be TRBD1 (7 bases). Germline V gene sequence: CDR1 SGHVS, CDR2 FNYEAQ. Between the trimmed V and J ends, which lost 1 base and 3 bases, there was a span of 13 bases. This CDR3 region has 15 residues. DNA for the CDR3: TGTGCCAGCAGCTTAGGGGCGGGACAGCACTACGAGCAGTACTTC. Translation gives CASSLGAGQHYEQYF.

This clone is a singleton in its sample. The chain employs TRBV27 and TRBJ2-7, with a tentative D call TRBD2 (6 bases). This CDR3 comprises 16 residues. Germline V gene lookup returns CDR1 MNHEY and CDR2 SMNVEV (reference sequence). V lost 4 bases to trimming and J lost 0 bases, with 16 bases between them. Here the CDR3 reads CASSSPLRESSYEQYF. The CDR3 DNA reads as TGTGCCAGCAGTTCCCCCCTACGGGAGAGCTCCTACGAGCAGTACTTC.

V usage is TRBV4-1 and J usage is TRBJ1-1, with 9 bases aligning to TRBD1. The CDR3 contains 14 residues. Germline CDR1 and CDR2: MGHRA and YSYEKL. Trimming removed 2 bases from V and 6 bases from J; junction bases left unmatched: 4. Written as DNA, the CDR3 is TGCGCCAGCAGCCAACCTGGGACAGGGTCTGAAGCTTTCTTT. This translates into CASSQPGTGSEAFF.

In this sample, this clone turned up a few times. CDR3 sequence: CAIRVTQGADNEQFF. CDR3 in DNA: TGTGCCATCAGGGTAACACAGGGGGCGGACAATGAGCAGTTCTTC. V gene TRBV10-3 combines with J gene TRBJ2-1; 9 bases match TRBD1. This CDR3 region has 15 residues. The germline CDR1 and CDR2 sequences are ENHRY and SYGVKD. J lost 5 bases, V lost 6 bases, and 8 bases had no gene match.

This clone has just a few counts. The V and J genes are TRBV11-2 and TRBJ1-1; tentatively, D is TRBD1 (5 bases). V lost 5 bases, J lost 10 bases, and 17 bases lay in between. Per germline, CDR1 SGHAT and CDR2 FQNNGV. The CDR3 is 13 amino acids. CDR3: CASSPGFSLGAFF. Written as DNA, the CDR3 is TGTGCCAGCAGCCCAGGGTTCAGCTTGGGAGCTTTCTTT.

The chain recombines TRBV2 with TRBJ2-1; 8 positions match TRBD2. J gave up 9 bases and V 6 bases, and 4 bases lay outside the gene matches. Germline CDR1 reads SNHLY; CDR2 reads FYNNEI. This CDR3 is built from 12 residues. The CDR3 loop is CASRGLVTEQFF. In DNA, the CDR3 is TGTGCCAGCAGGGGACTAGTTACTGAGCAGTTCTTC.

This clone was observed a few times. V is TRBV12-5 and J is TRBJ2-1; 10 positions match TRBD2. The ends lost 3 bases at V and 5 bases at J; junction bases unmatched: 4. CDR1 is LGHNT, CDR2 FRNRAP, per germline. The CDR3 runs 15 residues. CDR3 residues: CASGFGLAVNNEQFF. CDR3 in DNA: TGTGCTAGTGGTTTCGGACTAGCGGTCAACAATGAGCAGTTCTTC.

The gene calls are TRBV5-1 and TRBJ2-1; D may be TRBD2 (6 bases). V lost 3 bases to trimming and J lost 3 bases, with 13 bases between them. The CDR3 consists of 15 residues. Germline CDR1 is SGHRS and CDR2 is YFSETQ. CDR3 nucleotides: TGCGCCAGCAGCTCGTCTAGCGCCCGCTACAATGAGCAGTTCTTC. It translates to CASSSSSARYNEQFF.

The V gene is TRBV28, the J gene TRBJ2-1; a weak D match, TRBD1 (6 bases). V lost 7 bases and J lost 6, with 13 bases in between. The germline gives CDR1 MDHEN, CDR2 SYDVKM. This CDR3 region has 13 residues. CDR3 nucleotide sequence: TGTGCCAGCAACCACGACAGGCCCAATGAGCAGTTCTTC. Its protein is CASNHDRPNEQFF.

This clone was seen only once. CDR3 sequence (DNA): TGTGCCAGCAGCCAAACACCCGGACTAGCGGTGGAGACCCAGTACTTC. Amino acids: CASSQTPGLAVETQYF. The chain has TRBV4-2 and TRBJ2-5; TRBD2 agrees at 10 bases. In germline, CDR1 is LGHNA, CDR2 YNFKEQ. V shed 2 bases, J shed 5 bases, and the junction held 8 bases outside the gene matches. CDR3 size: 16 residues.

This clone came up a few times. The V call is TRBV5-4, the J call TRBJ2-7; D gene ambiguous. In germline, CDR1 is SGHNT, CDR2 YYREEE (reference sequence). The CDR3 totals 11 residues. The germline V and J ends were trimmed by 4 bases and 5 bases, with 7 bases remaining between them. The CDR3 spells CASSTTNEQYF. In DNA form, the CDR3 reads TGTGCCAGCAGCACCACTAACGAGCAGTACTTC. Variable domain in full (rest from reference TRBV5-4 and TRBJ2-7): ETGVTQSPTHLIKTRGQQVTLRCSSQSGHNTVSWYQQALGQGPQFIFQYYREEENGRGNFPPRFSGLQFPNYSSELNVNALELDDSALYLCASSTTNEQYFGPGTRLTVT.

The gene calls are TRBV5-6 and TRBJ1-2; D possibly corresponds to TRBD1 (5 bases). Trimming removed 5 bases at V and 8 bases at J, with 19 bases between. This CDR3 spans 14 amino acids. Per germline, CDR1 SGHDT and CDR2 YYEEEE. The CDR3 loop is CASRGPTVLWGYTF. For the CDR3, the DNA is TGTGCCAGCAGGGGGCCGACCGTACTATGGGGCTACACCTTC.

The chain combines TRBV2 with TRBJ2-5; a weak D match, TRBD1 (6 bases). V lost 7 bases, J lost 2 bases, and 8 bases lay in between. Germline V lookup: CDR1 SNHLY, CDR2 FYNNEI. This CDR3 has 12 residues. The CDR3 DNA reads as TGTGCCAGCAAACAGGGTCAAGAGACCCAGTACTTC. Protein sequence: CASKQGQETQYF.

This chain links TRBV7-9 with TRBJ2-5; the D gene is possibly TRBD2 (6 bases). The CDR3 extends over 18 amino acids. The V gene lost 0 bases and the J gene lost 5 bases, with 22 bases spanning the gap. Germline assignment: CDR1 SEHNR and CDR2 FQNEAQ (reference sequence). For the CDR3, the DNA is TGTGCCAGCAGCTTAGCGAAGTATCTTAGCGGCCTAGGTGAGACCCAGTACTTC. Translated, it gives CASSLAKYLSGLGETQYF.

The chain employs TRBV4-1 and TRBJ1-5, with TRBD1 matching 7 bases. Trimming removed 4 bases from V and 7 bases from J; junction bases left unmatched: 7. From germline, CDR1 is MGHRA and CDR2 YSYEKL. The CDR3 consists of 14 residues. The CDR3: CASSPLGGDQPQHF. The CDR3 DNA follows: TGCGCCAGCAGCCCATTAGGGGGCGACCAGCCCCAGCATTTT.

This rearrangement joins TRBV2 to TRBJ2-7; 8 nucleotides line up with TRBD1. This CDR3 comprises 12 residues. With V trimmed by 6 bases and J by 6 bases, 4 bases remained unmatched. From germline, CDR1 is SNHLY and CDR2 FYNNEI. CDR3 region: CASRPDRGEQYF. The CDR3 DNA reads TGTGCCAGCAGACCCGACAGGGGCGAGCAGTACTTC.

This chain links TRBV15 with TRBJ2-7; TRBD2 matches 14 bases. The germline V gene has CDR1 LNHNV and CDR2 YYDKDF (reference sequence). J was trimmed by 6 bases and V by 5 bases; bases with no gene match: 9. The CDR3 runs to 16 residues. CDR3 amino acids: CATSGVLGLAGAEQYF. The CDR3 DNA reads TGTGCCACCAGCGGTGTATTGGGACTAGCGGGGGCCGAGCAGTACTTC. Full variable domain (remainder filled in from reference TRBV15 and TRBJ2-7): DAMVIQNPRYQVTQFGKPVTLSCSQTLNHNVMYWYQQKSSQAPKLLFHYYDKDFNNEADTPDNFQSRRPNTSFCFLDIRSPGLGDTAMYLCATSGVLGLAGAEQYFGPGTRLTVT.